These T cell receptor beta chains were read from a single sample in a study of T cells in Graves' hyperthyroidism and ophthalmopathy. TCRdb called the multiplex PCR reads again in MiXCR, with one record for every CDR3 protein. Of hundreds of thousands of distinct CDR3 sequences in the sample, approximately 14% were seen once. The sample consisted of blood. These receptors were obtained from a woman aged 25 to 45 with Graves' hyperthyroidism that later progressed to Graves' ophthalmopathy. CDR3s include the opening cysteine and the closing phenylalanine or tryptophan. A D gene is named only where the DNA matches it firmly. Size is stated for part of the rows, as once, few or many counts, or as a class when the clone is expanded.

DNA	CDR3	J	V	D	size
TGTGCCAGCAGTTTATTTTCAACGGGAGCGAATGAAAAACTGTTTTTT	CASSLFSTGANEKLFF	TRBJ1-4	TRBV28	NA	many
TGTGCCAGTAGTTGGGGCGGGGTTGACGCCGGGGAGCTGTTTTTT	CASSWGGVDAGELFF	TRBJ2-2	TRBV19	NA	few
TGTGCCTGGAGTTTTGGGACAGTGATCTATGGCTACACCTTC	CAWSFGTVIYGYTF	TRBJ1-2	TRBV30	TRBD1	NA
TGCAGTCTGGACAGCAACTATGGCTACACCTTC	CSLDSNYGYTF	TRBJ1-2	TRBV20-1	NA	many
TGTGCCAGCAGCTTGGATCCCAGGGGCCAGAACACCATATATTTT	CASSLDPRGQNTIYF	TRBJ1-3	TRBV11-3	NA	NA
TGCAGTGCCCCCCCGAGAGGGACCTACGAGCAGTACTTC	CSAPPRGTYEQYF	TRBJ2-7	TRBV20-1	NA	many
TGTGCCAGCGGTTACAGGGCCGATACGCAGTATTTT	CASGYRADTQYF	TRBJ2-3	TRBV25-1	NA	once
TGCAGCGGCCGAACAGGGGGGTCTGTGGAAAAACTGTTTTTT	CSGRTGGSVEKLFF	TRBJ1-4	TRBV29-1	TRBD1	many
TGTGCCAGCAGCCGAGGGTGGCAGGGCGATCAGCCCCAGCATTTT	CASSRGWQGDQPQHF	TRBJ1-5	TRBV11-2	NA	many
TGTGCCAGCAGTGAAAACGGCAGGCGTCAAGAGACCCAGTACTTC	CASSENGRRQETQYF	TRBJ2-5	TRBV6-1	NA	many
TGTGCCAGCAGTTATAGTAATAAGGCAGATACGCAGTATTTT	CASSYSNKADTQYF	TRBJ2-3	TRBV27	NA	NA
TGTGCCAGCAGCTTAGTTGGCACAATTCAGGGGGGAAATCAGCCCCAGCATTTT	CASSLVGTIQGGNQPQHF	TRBJ1-5	TRBV7-2	TRBD1	NA
TGTGCCAGCAGTTTGGACAGGGATTTCGAGACTGAAGCTTTCTTT	CASSLDRDFETEAFF	TRBJ1-1	TRBV27	TRBD1	many
TGTGCCACCAGCAGCCACCTTAGCACAGATACGCAGTATTTT	CATSSHLSTDTQYF	TRBJ2-3	TRBV15	NA	few
TGTGCCAGCAGTTCCCCGCCGGGCTCTGGAAACACCATATATTTT	CASSSPPGSGNTIYF	TRBJ1-3	TRBV12-3/TRBV12-4	NA	many
TGTGCCAGCAGCCAAGGAGCTGGACCATACGAGCAGTACTTC	CASSQGAGPYEQYF	TRBJ2-7	TRBV7-2	NA	many
TGTGCCAGCAGCTTTTTGGGACAGGGGGACGGCTACACCTTC	CASSFLGQGDGYTF	TRBJ1-2	TRBV5-4	TRBD1	NA
TGTGCCAGCAGCTTAGGGGGGAGAATCGGAAACATTCAGTACTTC	CASSLGGRIGNIQYF	TRBJ2-4	TRBV7-2	NA	NA
TGTGCCAGCAGCTTATTCAGGGAAGGATCACCCCTCCACTTT	CASSLFREGSPLHF	TRBJ1-6	TRBV11-1	NA	many
TGTGCTAGTGGTTTGATGGGACTCCGCACAGATACGCAGTATTTT	CASGLMGLRTDTQYF	TRBJ2-3	TRBV12-5	NA	few
TGTGCCAGCAGTTCCCCCGGACTAGCGGGAGAAGGCGGGGAGCTGTTTTTT	CASSSPGLAGEGGELFF	TRBJ2-2	TRBV6-1	TRBD2	NA
TGTGCCAGCAGTATTACACAGGGGGCGGGCGAGCAGTACTTC	CASSITQGAGEQYF	TRBJ2-7	TRBV6-1	TRBD1	many
TGCGCCAGCAGCCACCTTTGGACAGATGGCTACACCTTC	CASSHLWTDGYTF	TRBJ1-2	TRBV4-1	NA	NA
TGTGCCACCAGCTATAGGGGGGGGGATGGCTACACCTTC	CATSYRGGDGYTF	TRBJ1-2	TRBV15	NA	NA
TGCAGTGCTCAGAGCGGGGCCTACGAGCAGTACTTC	CSAQSGAYEQYF	TRBJ2-7	TRBV20-1	TRBD2	many
TGTGCCATCAGTGAGACTAGTTCAGAGACCCAGTACTTC	CAISETSSETQYF	TRBJ2-5	TRBV10-3	NA	many
TGTGCCAGCTCACCACCCCTAAAAACAGCCTACAATGAGCAGTTCTTC	CASSPPLKTAYNEQFF	TRBJ2-1	TRBV18	NA	many
TGTGCCAGCAGCTTAACCCCCTCTGCGGGCTATGGCTACACCTTC	CASSLTPSAGYGYTF	TRBJ1-2	TRBV7-3	NA	NA
TGTGCCAGCAGCTCCGGAGGGCCCAGAGAGACCCAGTACTTC	CASSSGGPRETQYF	TRBJ2-5	TRBV5-4	NA	NA
TGCAGTGCTAGTGACGGGAGCTTCTACGAGCAGTACTTC	CSASDGSFYEQYF	TRBJ2-7	TRBV20-1	NA	many
TGTGCCAGCAGTCGGACTAGCGGCTACGGGCAGTACTTC	CASSRTSGYGQYF	TRBJ2-7	TRBV12-3/TRBV12-4	TRBD2	few
TGTGCCAGCAGTGAGACGGGAGAGACCCAGTACTTC	CASSETGETQYF	TRBJ2-5	TRBV2	NA	many
TGTGCCAGCAGTTACCTCGGCAGGGGGCGCCCCGAAAACATTCAGTACTTC	CASSYLGRGRPENIQYF	TRBJ2-4	TRBV6-6	TRBD1	few
TGTGCCAGCAGCTTCAGACTAGCGGGAGTGGGGAATGAGCAGTTCTTC	CASSFRLAGVGNEQFF	TRBJ2-1	TRBV7-9	TRBD2	many
TGTGCCAGCAGCCAAGATAAGTCTAGCGGGGACTCCTACGAGCAGTACTTC	CASSQDKSSGDSYEQYF	TRBJ2-7	TRBV3-1	TRBD2	many
TGTGCCAGCAGCTTAATCTCCGGGGCAGGTGGCTACACCTTC	CASSLISGAGGYTF	TRBJ1-2	TRBV11-2	NA	many
TGTGCCAGCAGCCTCATAAGAGGGACTAGCGGGAGTGGCACAGATACGCAGTATTTT	CASSLIRGTSGSGTDTQYF	TRBJ2-3	TRBV3-1	TRBD2	NA
TGTGCCAGCAGCAACGGACCGGGACTAGCGAGAGAGCAGTACTTC	CASSNGPGLAREQYF	TRBJ2-7	TRBV6-1	TRBD2	NA
TGTGCCAGCAGTGACTCTAGCGGGAGGTTGAACACCGGGGAGCTGTTTTTT	CASSDSSGRLNTGELFF	TRBJ2-2	TRBV25-1	TRBD2	NA
TGTGCCAGCAGCGGTCCGGGCCACAATCAGCCCCAGCATTTT	CASSGPGHNQPQHF	TRBJ1-5	TRBV9	NA	NA
TGTGCCAGCAGCCCGAGACAGAGACGTAGCGAGCAGTACTTC	CASSPRQRRSEQYF	TRBJ2-7	TRBV5-6	NA	NA
TGTGCCAGCAGCCAAGATGCCCGGACTATATTAATCAATGAGCAGTTCTTC	CASSQDARTILINEQFF	TRBJ2-1	TRBV14	NA	NA